One T cell receptor beta chain is described in this entry. Its specificity is not known. Sequencing used immunoSEQ multiplex PCR; TCRdb keeps in-frame clones, though not all of them. The data contain roughly 180,000 clones, 75% to 95% of them singletons. The entry originates in a study of T cell responses to AZD1222 COVID-19 vaccine. General study findings and limits: Vaccine-associated CD4 TCRs ranged over spike, dominating at 160-218 and 743-854. All repertoire sampling was performed exclusively after the peak T cell response. Spike-specific TCR breadth and depth grew following two AZD1222 doses. Nearly half of spike-specific TCRs reportedly go after variant regions that carry no mutations.

The germline V gene has CDR1 SGHTA and CDR2 FQGTGA. Trimming shortened V by 5 bases and J by 4 bases, and 14 bases separated the two germline ends. The CDR3 loop spans 14 amino acids. The sequence was obtained from an adult in good health. The chain employs TRBV7-3 and TRBJ1-1, with D perhaps matching TRBD1 (5 bases). This material consisted of peripheral blood, taken on day 0 of AZD1222 vaccination. CDR3 coding DNA: TGTGCCAGCAGCCCGGGGGGTCTTTTCACTGAAGCTTTCTTT. It yields the protein CASSPGGLFTEAFF.